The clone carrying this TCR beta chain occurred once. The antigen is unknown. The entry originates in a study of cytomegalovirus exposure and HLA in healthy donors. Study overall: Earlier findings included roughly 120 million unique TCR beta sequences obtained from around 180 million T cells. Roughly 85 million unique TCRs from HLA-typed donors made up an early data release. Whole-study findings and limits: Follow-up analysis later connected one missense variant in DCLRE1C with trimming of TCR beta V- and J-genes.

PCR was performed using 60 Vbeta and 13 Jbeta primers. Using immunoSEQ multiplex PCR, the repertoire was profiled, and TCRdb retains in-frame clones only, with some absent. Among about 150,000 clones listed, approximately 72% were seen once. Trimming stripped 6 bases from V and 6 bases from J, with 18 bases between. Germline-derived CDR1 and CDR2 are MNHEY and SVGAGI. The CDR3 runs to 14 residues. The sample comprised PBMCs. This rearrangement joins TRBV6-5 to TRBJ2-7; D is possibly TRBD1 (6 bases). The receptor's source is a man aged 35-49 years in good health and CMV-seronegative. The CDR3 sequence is CASSQTGSRLEQYF. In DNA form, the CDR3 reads TGTGCCAGCAGCCAAACAGGGTCCCGCCTCGAGCAGTACTTC.